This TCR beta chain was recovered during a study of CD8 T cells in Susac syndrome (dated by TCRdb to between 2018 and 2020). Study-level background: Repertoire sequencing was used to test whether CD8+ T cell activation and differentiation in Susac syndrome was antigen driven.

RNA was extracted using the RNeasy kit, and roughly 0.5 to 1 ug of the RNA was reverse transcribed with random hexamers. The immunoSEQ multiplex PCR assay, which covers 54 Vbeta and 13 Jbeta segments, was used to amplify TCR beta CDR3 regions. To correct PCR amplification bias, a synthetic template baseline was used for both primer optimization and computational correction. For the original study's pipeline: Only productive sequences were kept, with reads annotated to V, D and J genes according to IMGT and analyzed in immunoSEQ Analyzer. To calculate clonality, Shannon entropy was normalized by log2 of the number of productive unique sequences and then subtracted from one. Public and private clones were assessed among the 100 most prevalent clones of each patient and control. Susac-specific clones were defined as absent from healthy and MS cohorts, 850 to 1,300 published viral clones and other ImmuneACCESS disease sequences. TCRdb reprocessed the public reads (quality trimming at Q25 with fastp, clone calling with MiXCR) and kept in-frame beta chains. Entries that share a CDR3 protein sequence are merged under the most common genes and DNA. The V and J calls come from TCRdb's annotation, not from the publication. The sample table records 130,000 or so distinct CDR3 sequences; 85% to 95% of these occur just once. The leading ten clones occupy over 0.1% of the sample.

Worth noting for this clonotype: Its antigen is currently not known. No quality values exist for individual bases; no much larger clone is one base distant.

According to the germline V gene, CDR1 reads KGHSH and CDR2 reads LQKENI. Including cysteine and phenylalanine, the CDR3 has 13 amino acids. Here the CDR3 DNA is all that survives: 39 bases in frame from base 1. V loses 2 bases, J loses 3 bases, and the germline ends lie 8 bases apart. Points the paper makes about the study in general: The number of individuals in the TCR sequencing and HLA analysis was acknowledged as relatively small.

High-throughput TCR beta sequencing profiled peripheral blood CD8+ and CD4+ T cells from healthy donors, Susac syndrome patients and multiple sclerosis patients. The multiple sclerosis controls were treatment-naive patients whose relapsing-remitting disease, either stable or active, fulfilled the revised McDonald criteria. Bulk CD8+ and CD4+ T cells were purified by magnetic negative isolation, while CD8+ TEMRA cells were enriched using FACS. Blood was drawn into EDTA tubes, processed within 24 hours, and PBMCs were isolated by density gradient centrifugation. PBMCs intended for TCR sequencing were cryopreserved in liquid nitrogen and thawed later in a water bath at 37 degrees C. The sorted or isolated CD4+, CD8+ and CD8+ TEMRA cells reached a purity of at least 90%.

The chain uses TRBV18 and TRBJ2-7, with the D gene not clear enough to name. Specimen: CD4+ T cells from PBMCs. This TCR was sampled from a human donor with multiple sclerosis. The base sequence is TGTGCCAGCTCACCAGGCAGCAACTACGAGCAGTACTTC. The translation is CASSPGSNYEQYF.